This T cell receptor beta chain came from a study of beta chain features in type 1 diabetes. Whole-study findings and limits: Among all four CD4+ subsets, Type 1 diabetes patients had TCRB CDR3s that were moderately but significantly shorter. For type 1 diabetes patients, VDJ junctions showed fewer insertions and more deletions.

V was clipped by 7 bases and J by 4 bases, with 11 bases between them. Germline V CDR1 and CDR2: SQVTM, ANQGSEA. CDR3 length: 12 amino acids. In regard to this clone: The target antigen is unknown. The identical CDR3 is also encoded by other nucleotide sequences in the sample.

Expressed TCRB transcripts got sequenced, as all isolated RNA was reverse transcribed. Sequencing was performed with immunoSEQ multiplex PCR; in TCRdb, only in-frame clones are kept and a portion is missing. The profile covers hundreds of thousands of clones, with 7% to 9% appearing a single time and approximately 0.44% taken by the ten largest. The sequence came from a woman between 18 and 29 years old in good health. The chain carries TRBV29-1 and TRBJ2-1; D unresolved. Sequenced sample: central memory CD4+ T cells from blood. The CDR3 reads CSAGGDYNEQFF. The CDR3 DNA reads TGCAGCGCCGGTGGTGATTACAATGAGCAGTTCTTC.